Included here is one T cell receptor (beta chain) sequence, with context. Germline lookup yields CDR1 LNHDA and CDR2 SQIVND (reference sequence). The CDR3 length is 12 residues. The V gene end was trimmed by 3 bases and the J gene end by 7 bases; junction bases not matched to a gene: 2. Authors' processing steps: Estimation of nucleated cell counts relied on the amplification of reference gene primers. The repertoire was sequenced with immunoSEQ multiplex PCR; TCRdb's copy has only in-frame clones and lacks some. D and trimming come from the DNA, and the V and J calls and clone size come from that table. The sample lists approximately 90,000 clones, about 88% occurring once. The entry originates in a study of blood T cell repertoires in COVID-19.

The chain couples TRBV19 to TRBJ1-1; TRBD1 agrees at 7 bases. This clonotype was sampled from a woman older than 75 with acute or convalescent COVID-19. Input material: peripheral blood. The DNA for the CDR3 is TGTGCCAGTAGTATCGGGGACAGTGAAGCTTTCTTT. Translating gives CASSIGDSEAFF.